Detailed here is one T cell receptor beta chain. Its target is not known. Template material for amplifying TCR beta CDR3 regions consisted of RNA transcripts. RT-PCR in the first round (using the HTBI primer set) targeted the TCR CDR3. TCRdb ran MiXCR on the multiplex PCR reads and lists one entry per CDR3 protein. The sample has some 760,000 distinct CDR3 sequences; roughly 15% are singletons. The entry originates in a study of T cells in Graves' hyperthyroidism and ophthalmopathy. For the study at large: Blood from the periphery was taken at initial diagnosis, before any treatment. Findings of the study overall: Within blood appeared most thyroid clonotypes that had expanded above 0.001.

The CDR3 loop spans 14 amino acids. Per germline, CDR1 LGHDT and CDR2 YNNKEL (reference sequence). Trimming left V 2 bases short and J 6 bases short, with 14 bases between. Clinicians diagnosed patients from clinical symptoms, serum thyroxine and TRAb, thyroid ultrasound and orbital computed tomography. The material sequenced was blood. This receptor was identified in a woman younger than 35 with Graves' hyperthyroidism. V and J are TRBV3-1 and TRBJ2-7; no clear D gene. CDR3 in amino acids: CASSQFARVAEQYF. As DNA, the CDR3 is TGTGCCAGCAGCCAATTTGCGAGAGTGGCCGAGCAGTACTTC.